This TCR beta chain was documented in a study of blood T cell repertoires in COVID-19. Study at large: Donors in the United States, Italy and Spain gave samples during acute or convalescent COVID-19. In each case, the material was cDNA or gDNA derived from T cells, B-cell-depleted T cells, or PBMCs.

In the authors' workflow: Reference gene primer amplification gave nucleated cell count estimates. Generated by immunoSEQ multiplex PCR, the TCRdb table keeps only in-frame clones and is missing some. Clone size and V and J calls were adopted from that table, with D and trimming inferred from the DNA. This sample has roughly 150,000 clones, with 84% found just once. The V end lost 6 bases, the J end lost 5 bases, and 9 bases lay between the germline ends. Germline CDR1 MNHEY, CDR2 SMNVEV (reference sequence). The CDR3 consists of 12 residues. Enrolled during active infection, Seattle patients were then followed longitudinally.

Sequencing used peripheral blood. This TCR came from a woman older than 75 with COVID-19, enrolled during active disease. This chain joins TRBV27 and TRBJ2-3; D is perhaps TRBD2 (5 bases). In DNA, the CDR3 is TGTGCCAGCAGCGGACTGGGAGATACGCAGTATTTT. Translating it yields CASSGLGDTQYF.